This TCR beta chain is from a study of OX40 agonist ivuxolimab in advanced cancers. About the research overall: Cohort: more than 75% men, mean age about 60, aged about 23 to 79. Allowance was made for prior anti-PD-1, anti-PD-L1 or anti-CTLA-4 therapy, and approximately 40% had some. Study outcomes and limitations: Averaging showed that CD8+ T cells had more expanded clones than CD4+ did. It was also the case that some nonresponders had low normalized T-cell clonal expansion.

Points on this clone: What it binds is not known.

CDR3 size: 15 residues. V lost 4 bases, J lost 5 bases, and 13 bases lay in between. Germline loops: CDR1 SGDLS, CDR2 YYNGEE. Clones were sequenced by immunoSEQ multiplex PCR, and TCRdb holds only the in-frame ones, with some missing. The table shows some 30,000 clones, with roughly 74% occurring only once. This specimen consisted of CD4+ or CD8+ T cells sorted from blood, obtained in a trial of the OX40 agonist ivuxolimab. J is TRBJ1-6 and V is TRBV9; TRBD1 might be the D (5 bases). The sequence was obtained from an adult with an advanced solid tumor such as melanoma, head and neck, liver or kidney cancer. DNA of the CDR3: TGTGCCAGCAGCCAAGGAACAGGCAATAATTCACCCCTCCACTTT. Protein product: CASSQGTGNNSPLHF.